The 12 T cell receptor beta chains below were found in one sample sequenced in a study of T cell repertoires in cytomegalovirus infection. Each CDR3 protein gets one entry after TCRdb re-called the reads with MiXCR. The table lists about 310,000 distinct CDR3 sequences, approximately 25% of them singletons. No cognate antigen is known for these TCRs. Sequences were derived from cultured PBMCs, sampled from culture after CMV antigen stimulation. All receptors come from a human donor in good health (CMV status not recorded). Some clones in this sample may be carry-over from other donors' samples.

The CDR3 nucleotides read TGTGCCAGCAGTCCCCATCTAGGGGGAGGGTCCGGCAATGAGCAGTTCTTC. Protein sequence: CASSPHLGGGSGNEQFF. This chain connects TRBV6-2 or TRBV6-3 to TRBJ2-1; D might be TRBD2 (7 bases). The germline V gene has CDR1 MNHEY and CDR2 SVGEGT. The V end lost 5 bases, the J end lost 6 bases, and 23 bases lay between the germline ends. The CDR3 sequence is 17 residues long.

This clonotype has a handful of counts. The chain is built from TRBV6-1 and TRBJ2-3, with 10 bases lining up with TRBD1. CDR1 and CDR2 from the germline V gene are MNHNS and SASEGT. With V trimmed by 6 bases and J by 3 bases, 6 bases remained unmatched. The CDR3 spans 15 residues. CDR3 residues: CASRVGQGRTDTQYF. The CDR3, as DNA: TGTGCCAGCAGGGTGGGACAGGGGAGAACAGATACGCAGTATTTT.

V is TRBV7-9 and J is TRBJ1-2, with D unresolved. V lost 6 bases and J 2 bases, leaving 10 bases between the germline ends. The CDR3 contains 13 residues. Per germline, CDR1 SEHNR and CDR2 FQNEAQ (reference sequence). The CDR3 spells CASRTHSNYGYTF. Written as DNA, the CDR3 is TGTGCCAGCAGGACACATTCCAACTATGGCTACACCTTC.

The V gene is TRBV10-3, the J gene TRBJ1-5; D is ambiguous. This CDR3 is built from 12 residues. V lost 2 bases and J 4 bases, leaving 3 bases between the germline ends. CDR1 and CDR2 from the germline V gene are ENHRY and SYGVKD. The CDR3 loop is CAISEPNQPQHF. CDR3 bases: TGTGCCATCAGTGAGCCGAATCAGCCCCAGCATTTT.

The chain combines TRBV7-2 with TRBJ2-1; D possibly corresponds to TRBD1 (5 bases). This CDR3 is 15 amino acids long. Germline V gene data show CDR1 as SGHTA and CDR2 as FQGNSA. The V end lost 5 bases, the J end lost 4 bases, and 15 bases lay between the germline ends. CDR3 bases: TGTGCCAGCAGCCCAGGGATGGGGCATTACAATGAGCAGTTCTTC. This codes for CASSPGMGHYNEQFF.

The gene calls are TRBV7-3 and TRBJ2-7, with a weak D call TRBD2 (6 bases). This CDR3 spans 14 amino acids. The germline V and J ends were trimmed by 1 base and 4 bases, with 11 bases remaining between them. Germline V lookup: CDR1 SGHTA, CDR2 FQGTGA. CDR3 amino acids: CASSLRGGGYEQYF. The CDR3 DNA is TGTGCCAGCAGCTTAAGAGGCGGAGGGTACGAGCAGTACTTC.

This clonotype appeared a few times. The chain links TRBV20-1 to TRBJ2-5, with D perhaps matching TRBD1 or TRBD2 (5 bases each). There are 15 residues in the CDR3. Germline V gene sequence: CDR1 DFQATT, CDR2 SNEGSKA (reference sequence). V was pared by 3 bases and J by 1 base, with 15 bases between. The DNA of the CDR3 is TGCAGTGCTAGCCCGCTCGGGGCGGCCCAAGAGACCCAGTACTTC. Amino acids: CSASPLGAAQETQYF.

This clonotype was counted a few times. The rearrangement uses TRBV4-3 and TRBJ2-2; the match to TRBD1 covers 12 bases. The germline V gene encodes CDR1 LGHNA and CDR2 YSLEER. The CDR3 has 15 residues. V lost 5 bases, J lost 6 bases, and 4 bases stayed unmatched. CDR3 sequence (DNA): TGCGCCAGCAGCAACCGGGACAGGGGGCCCGGGGAGCTGTTTTTT. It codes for CASSNRDRGPGELFF.

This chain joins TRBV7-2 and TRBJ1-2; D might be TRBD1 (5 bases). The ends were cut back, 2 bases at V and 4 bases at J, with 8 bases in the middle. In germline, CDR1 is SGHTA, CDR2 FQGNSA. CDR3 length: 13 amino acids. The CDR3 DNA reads TGTGCCAGCAGCTTATCGCAGGGCTATGGCTACACCTTC. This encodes CASSLSQGYGYTF.

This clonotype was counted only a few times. CDR3 DNA: TGTGCCTGGAGTGTCGGGGTGGATACGCAGTATTTT. Translation: CAWSVGVDTQYF. V and J are TRBV30 and TRBJ2-3; D is perhaps TRBD2 (5 bases). Trimming cost V 0 bases and J 6 bases, with 7 bases left between them. The length of the CDR3 is 12 residues. Per the germline V gene, CDR1 is GTSNPN and CDR2 is SVGIG (reference sequence).

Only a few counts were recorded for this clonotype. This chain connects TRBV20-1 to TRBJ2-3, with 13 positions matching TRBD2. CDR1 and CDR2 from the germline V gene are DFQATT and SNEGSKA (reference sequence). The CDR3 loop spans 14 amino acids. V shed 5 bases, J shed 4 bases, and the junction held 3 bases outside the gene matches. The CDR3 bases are TGCAGTGCTTCCGGACTAGCGGGAGCAGATACGCAGTATTTT. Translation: CSASGLAGADTQYF.

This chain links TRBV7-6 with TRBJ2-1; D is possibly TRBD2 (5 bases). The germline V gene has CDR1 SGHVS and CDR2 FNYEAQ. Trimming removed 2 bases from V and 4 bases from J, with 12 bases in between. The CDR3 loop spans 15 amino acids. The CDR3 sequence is CASSLRRGRYNEQFF. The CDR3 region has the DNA TGTGCCAGCAGCTTAAGGCGAGGGAGATACAATGAGCAGTTCTTC. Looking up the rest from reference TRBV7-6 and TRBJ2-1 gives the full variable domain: GAGVSQSPRYKVTKRGQDVALRCDPISGHVSLYWYRQALGQGPEFLTYFNYEAQQDKSGLPNDRFSAERPEGSISTLTIQRTEQRDSAMYRCASSLRRGRYNEQFFGPGTRLTVL.